Below, 32 T cell receptor beta chains from the same sample are listed, as sequenced in a study of OX40 agonist ivuxolimab in advanced cancers. Profiled with immunoSEQ multiplex PCR; TCRdb holds only in-frame clones, not every one. The top ten hold approximately 0.3% of the sample, which has around 80,000 clones, around 87% seen once. Source: CD4+ or CD8+ T cells sorted from blood, taken in a trial of the OX40 agonist ivuxolimab. Source of these receptors: an adult with an advanced solid tumor such as melanoma, head and neck, liver or kidney cancer.

The rearrangement joins TRBV6-1 to TRBJ2-3, with D tentatively TRBD1 (6 bases). Germline loops: CDR1 MNHNS, CDR2 SASEGT. With 2 bases removed from V and 1 base from J, the gap between germline ends came to 7 bases. The CDR3 loop spans 14 amino acids. The CDR3 nucleotides read TGTGCCAGCAGTGAAAGACAGGGCACAGATACGCAGTATTTT. It specifies CASSERQGTDTQYF.

J is TRBJ2-7 and V is TRBV5-6; D is unclear. V lost 0 bases, J lost 0 bases, and 22 bases lay in between. Per germline, CDR1 SGHDT and CDR2 YYEEEE. This CDR3 has 19 amino acids. CDR3 coding DNA: TGTGCCAGCAGCTTGGTAGTGGGCACCAGGAATAAGTTCTCCTACGAGCAGTACGTC. Its translation is CASSLVVGTRNKFSYEQYV.

The genes are TRBV2 and TRBJ2-7; 8 nucleotides line up with TRBD2. The trim removed 4 bases at V and 9 bases at J, leaving 5 bases unmatched. The CDR3 runs to 12 residues. In germline, CDR1 is SNHLY, CDR2 FYNNEI. CDR3: CASSAGGAGQYF. CDR3 nucleotides: TGTGCCAGCAGTGCGGGAGGGGCCGGGCAGTACTTC.

This clone has only one observation. The CDR3 protein is CASSYEAGAGETQYF. The CDR3 coding sequence is TGTGCCAGCAGTTACGAGGCGGGGGCCGGGGAGACCCAGTACTTC. The rearrangement links TRBV6-5 to TRBJ2-5; tentatively, D is TRBD2 (7 bases). The CDR3 spans 15 residues. Trimming stripped 2 bases from V and 5 bases from J, with 15 bases between. The germline V gene encodes CDR1 MNHEY and CDR2 SVGAGI.

V is TRBV7-2 and J is TRBJ2-3; no clear D. The CDR3 sequence is 15 residues long. Germline CDR1 is SGHTA and CDR2 is FQGNSA. Trimming cost V 1 base and J 1 base, with 9 bases left between them. The CDR3 region is CASSLGAGRTDTQYF. In DNA, the CDR3 is TGTGCCAGCAGCTTAGGGGCAGGTCGCACAGATACGCAGTATTTT. Filled out from reference TRBV7-2 and TRBJ2-3, the complete variable domain reads GAGVSQSPSNKVTEKGKDVELRCDPISGHTALYWYRQSLGQGLEFLIYFQGNSAPDKSGLPSDRFSAERTGGSVSTLTIQRTQQEDSAVYLCASSLGAGRTDTQYFGPGTRLTVL.

The genes are TRBV5-1 and TRBJ1-3; D is unresolved. Between the trimmed V and J ends, which lost 0 bases and 4 bases, there was a span of 14 bases. Germline CDR1 reads SGHRS; CDR2 reads YFSETQ. The CDR3 spans 16 residues. The CDR3 loop reads CASSLGQAGGGNTIYF. The CDR3 nucleotides read TGCGCCAGCAGCTTGGGGCAGGCCGGAGGAGGAAACACCATATATTTT.

The V gene is TRBV28, the J gene TRBJ1-6; the D is unclear. Per the germline V gene, CDR1 is MDHEN and CDR2 is SYDVKM. Deletions cut 4 bases from V and 6 bases from J, with 13 bases between. The CDR3 runs to 15 residues. CDR3 nucleotide sequence: TGTGCCAGCAGTTCGAGGACGGTTCCTAATTCACCCCTCCACTTT. Translated: CASSSRTVPNSPLHF.

This chain links TRBV30 with TRBJ2-5; 14 bases line up with TRBD2. Trimming removed 1 base from V and 5 bases from J; junction bases left unmatched: 6. Germline-derived CDR1 and CDR2 are GTSNPN and SVGIG (reference sequence). This CDR3 comprises 16 residues. The DNA for the CDR3 is TGTGCCTGGAGTGGGGGACTAGCGGGAGTCGGGGAGACCCAGTACTTC. Translating gives CAWSGGLAGVGETQYF.

This clone was found once. The V call is TRBV7-3, the J call TRBJ2-1; 16 nucleotides line up with TRBD2. J was trimmed by 10 bases and V by 5 bases; bases with no gene match: 2. CDR1 is SGHTA and CDR2 is FQGTGA in the germline V gene. This CDR3 contains 14 residues. The CDR3 loop is CASSTGLAGGEQFF. The CDR3 DNA reads as TGTGCCAGCAGCACGGGACTAGCGGGAGGGGAGCAGTTCTTC.

This chain connects TRBV5-6 to TRBJ1-3, with 8 positions matching TRBD1. CDR1 and CDR2 (germline): SGHDT, YYEEEE. V lost 4 bases and J lost 0; bases outside the gene matches: 3. The CDR3 has 15 residues. The CDR3 reads CASSRDRFSGNTIYF. CDR3 nucleotides: TGTGCCAGCAGCAGGGACAGGTTCTCTGGAAACACCATATATTTT.

The V gene is TRBV15, the J gene TRBJ1-1; 9 bases are shared with TRBD1. V lost 3 bases to trimming and J lost 8 bases; unmatched junction nucleotides: 1. This CDR3 region has 12 residues. Germline loops: CDR1 LNHNV, CDR2 YYDKDF (reference sequence). The CDR3 region has the DNA TGTGCCACCAGCAGGGGACAGGGAGAAGCTTTCTTT. It translates to CATSRGQGEAFF.

The chain uses TRBV30 and TRBJ1-1; D not resolved. With 4 bases removed from V and 1 base from J, the gap between germline ends came to 10 bases. Per germline, CDR1 GTSNPN and CDR2 SVGIG (reference sequence). The CDR3 spans 13 residues. The CDR3 loop reads CAWTPQGNTEAFF. CDR3 bases: TGTGCCTGGACCCCTCAAGGGAACACTGAAGCTTTCTTT. The full variable domain, rest sourced from reference TRBV30 and TRBJ1-1, is SQTIHQWPATLVQPVGSPLSLECTVEGTSNPNLYWYRQAAGRGLQLLFYSVGIGQISSEVPQNLSASRPQDRQFILSSKKLLLSDSGFYLCAWTPQGNTEAFFGQGTRLTVV.

This clone occurred once. The chain uses TRBV4-3 and TRBJ1-1; D call uncertain. Between the trimmed V and J ends, which lost 6 bases and 5 bases, there was a span of 19 bases. Looked up from germline, CDR1 is LGHNA and CDR2 is YSLEER. The CDR3 runs to 15 residues. The CDR3 region has the DNA TGCGCCAGCAGGCGGACCAGGACGGGAGATACTGAAGCTTTCTTT. Translated, it gives CASRRTRTGDTEAFF.

The rearrangement uses TRBV29-1 and TRBJ1-1; 11 nucleotides align to TRBD1. The V gene's germline CDR1 is SQVTM and CDR2 ANQGSEA. After removal of 5 bases from V and 7 bases from J, the junction contained 6 bases not matched to a gene. The CDR3 has 13 residues. CDR3 bases: TGCAGCGTTAAAGGACAGGGGGCCTTTGAAGCTTTCTTT. It yields the protein CSVKGQGAFEAFF.

The table lists this clone with a few counts. The chain combines TRBV18 with TRBJ1-2; 8 bases map to TRBD1. CDR1 is KGHSH and CDR2 is LQKENI in the germline V gene. This CDR3 spans 13 amino acids. J was trimmed by 4 bases and V by 3 bases; bases with no gene match: 1. This CDR3 is CASSPDRGYGYTF. CDR3 bases: TGTGCCAGCTCACCTGACAGGGGCTATGGCTACACCTTC. Together with reference TRBV18 and TRBJ1-2, the CDR3 gives the full variable domain: NAGVMQNPRHLVRRRGQEARLRCSPMKGHSHVYWYRQLPEEGLKFMVYLQKENIIDESGMPKERFSAEFPKEGPSILRIQQVVRGDSAAYFCASSPDRGYGYTFGSGTRLTVV.

On this clone: The sample has other DNA sequences that encode this CDR3 too. The rearrangement joins TRBV5-4 to TRBJ1-3; possibly TRBD1 for D (5 bases). The CDR3 covers 15 residues. In germline, CDR1 is SGHNT, CDR2 YYREEE (reference sequence). The V and J ends lost 0 bases and 0 bases respectively, with 7 bases between them. Written as DNA, the CDR3 is TGTGCCAGCAGCTTGGGGGGGACCTCTGGAAACACCATATATTTT. This encodes CASSLGGTSGNTIYF.

The V call is TRBV27, the J call TRBJ2-2; unclear D gene. This CDR3 is built from 14 residues. Trimming removed 6 bases at V and 6 bases at J, with 14 bases between. CDR1 MNHEY and CDR2 SMNVEV come from the germline V gene (reference sequence). The CDR3 DNA sequence: TGTGCCAGCAGGGACGGACGAAGGTCCGGGGAGCTGTTTTTT. Translation gives CASRDGRRSGELFF.

This clone was counted once. The V gene is TRBV18, the J gene TRBJ2-5, with 7 bases that match TRBD1. Trimming at V came to 6 bases and at J to 3 bases, leaving 4 bases not matched to a gene. Germline V CDR1 and CDR2: KGHSH, LQKENI. CDR3 size: 13 residues. The CDR3 region is CASSSDRKETQYF. DNA of the CDR3: TGTGCCAGCTCTTCGGACAGGAAAGAGACCCAGTACTTC.

Only a few counts were recorded for this clone. The chain is built from TRBV7-9 and TRBJ2-4; 8 bases fit TRBD1. J was trimmed by 1 base and V by 5 bases; bases with no gene match: 7. This CDR3 has 16 residues. Germline V gives CDR1 SEHNR, CDR2 FQNEAQ (reference sequence). The DNA for the CDR3 is TGTGCCAGCAGCCAACAGGGGGTATGGGCCAAAAACATTCAGTACTTC. It codes for CASSQQGVWAKNIQYF.

The CDR3 DNA reads TGTGCCAGCAGCTTAGAGGAGGGGCCCTACTACGAGCAGTACTTC. It encodes CASSLEEGPYYEQYF. The chain recombines TRBV11-2 with TRBJ2-7, with D perhaps TRBD2 (6 bases). There are 15 residues in the CDR3. With 0 bases removed from V and 3 bases from J, the gap between germline ends came to 12 bases. Per the germline V gene, CDR1 is SGHAT and CDR2 is FQNNGV.

J is TRBJ1-1 and V is TRBV6-5, with a possible D match to TRBD1 (6 bases). The CDR3 is 15 amino acids. Germline V gives CDR1 MNHEY, CDR2 SVGAGI. V dropped 7 bases and J dropped 7 bases, with 22 bases sitting between them. The CDR3 DNA reads TGTGCCAGCACCGGACGAGGGGGGCGCTTGGGTGAAGCTTTCTTT. Translated: CASTGRGGRLGEAFF.

This sequence joins TRBV9 and TRBJ2-3; D not resolved. Germline V gene sequence: CDR1 SGDLS, CDR2 YYNGEE. This CDR3 spans 15 amino acids. Trimming cost V 2 bases and J 1 base, with 11 bases left between them. The CDR3 DNA sequence: TGTGCCAGCAGCGTTAAGGTTTTGGGCACAGATACGCAGTATTTT. Its protein product is CASSVKVLGTDTQYF.

The chain links TRBV30 to TRBJ2-7, with TRBD2 matching 10 bases. The ends lost 2 bases at V and 4 bases at J; junction bases unmatched: 5. The germline V gene encodes CDR1 GTSNPN and CDR2 SVGIG (reference sequence). This CDR3 comprises 14 residues. DNA for the CDR3: TGTGCCTGGAGTATGGCTAGCGGGAGATACGAGCAGTACTTC. This gives the protein CAWSMASGRYEQYF.

V and J are TRBV15 and TRBJ2-1, with TRBD2 identical over 12 bases. CDR1 is LNHNV, CDR2 YYDKDF, per germline (reference sequence). The CDR3 is made up of 15 amino acids. Losses at the gene ends were 0 bases for V and 9 bases for J; bases not matched to a gene: 3. The CDR3 DNA reads as TGTGCCACCAGCAGAGAACTAGCGGGGGGTCGTGAGCAGTTCTTC. Encoded protein: CATSRELAGGREQFF.

The V and J genes are TRBV14 and TRBJ2-1; D possibly uses TRBD1 or TRBD2 (7 bases each). V was shortened by 3 bases and J by 7 bases, with 16 bases between the two germline ends. CDR3 length equals 15 residues. CDR1 is SGHDN, CDR2 FVKESK, per germline. This CDR3 is CASSHQGGVFNEQFF. Written as DNA, the CDR3 is TGTGCCAGCAGCCACCAGGGGGGGGTTTTTAATGAGCAGTTCTTC. Full variable domain (rest looked up from reference TRBV14 and TRBJ2-1): EAGVTQFPSHSVIEKGQTVTLRCDPISGHDNLYWYRRVMGKEIKFLLHFVKESKQDESGMPNNRFLAERTGGTYSTLKVQPAELEDSGVYFCASSHQGGVFNEQFFGPGTRLTVL.

The chain is built from TRBV2 and TRBJ2-7; D may be TRBD2 (6 bases). This CDR3 spans 13 amino acids. V shed 3 bases and J shed 7 bases, with 13 bases lying between them. Germline V lookup: CDR1 SNHLY, CDR2 FYNNEI. CDR3 protein: CASSDQGLGEQYV. The DNA for the CDR3 is TGTGCCAGCAGTGACCAGGGACTGGGGGAGCAGTACGTC.

This sequence joins TRBV11-3 and TRBJ2-1; 13 nucleotides match TRBD2. The CDR3 is 17 amino acids. J gave up 8 bases and V 0 bases, and 7 bases lay outside the gene matches. Germline-derived CDR1 and CDR2 are SGHNT and YENEEA. CDR3 in DNA: TGTGCCAGCAGCTTAGATCTTGGACTAGCGGGAGTAGATGAGCAGTTCTTC. This sequence encodes CASSLDLGLAGVDEQFF. The full variable domain, its missing parts supplied by reference TRBV11-3 and TRBJ2-1, is EAGVVQSPRYKIIEKKQPVAFWCNPISGHNTLYWYLQNLGQGPELLIRYENEEAVDDSQLPKDRFSAERLKGVDSTLKIQPAELGDSAVYLCASSLDLGLAGVDEQFFGPGTRLTVL.

This rearrangement joins TRBV7-3 to TRBJ1-3; unclear D gene. The CDR3 has 13 amino acids. The V gene lost 5 bases and the J gene lost 1 base, with 6 bases spanning the gap. Per the germline V gene, CDR1 is SGHTA and CDR2 is FQGTGA. The CDR3 DNA reads as TGTGCCAGCAGCACCGGTTCTGGAAACACCATATATTTT. Protein sequence: CASSTGSGNTIYF.

This clone was counted between two and nine times. The chain combines TRBV7-9 with TRBJ1-2; D ambiguous. Trimming shortened V by 3 bases and J by 4 bases, and 12 bases separated the two germline ends. Germline V gene data show CDR1 as SEHNR and CDR2 as FQNEAQ (reference sequence). CDR3 length equals 14 residues. CDR3 sequence (DNA): TGTGCCAGCAGCTTGGGATTTGGACTCTATGGCTACACCTTC. Encoded protein: CASSLGFGLYGYTF.

This clone was counted between two and nine times. The rearrangement links TRBV30 to TRBJ1-2, with TRBD1 as a possible D gene (5 bases). V was clipped by 2 bases and J by 2 bases, with 6 bases between them. CDR1 is GTSNPN, CDR2 SVGIG, per germline (reference sequence). This CDR3 contains 12 residues. The CDR3 DNA reads TGTGCCTGGAGTTCAGGGAACTATGGCTACACCTTC. The encoded protein is CAWSSGNYGYTF.

The chain has TRBV6-1 and TRBJ1-1; 10 positions agree with TRBD1. J lost 5 bases, V lost 4 bases, and 4 bases had no gene match. The length of the CDR3 is 14 residues. The germline V gene has CDR1 MNHNS and CDR2 SASEGT. CDR3 loop: CASSADRGRTEAFF. CDR3 DNA sequence: TGTGCCAGCAGTGCAGACAGGGGGCGAACTGAAGCTTTCTTT.

The chain couples TRBV5-5 to TRBJ2-1; 13 positions agree with TRBD2. Trimming cost V 4 bases and J 6 bases; bases outside gene matches: 4. The germline V gene has CDR1 SGHKS and CDR2 YYEKEE (reference sequence). CDR3 length: 15 residues. CDR3 residues: CASSPLAGGLNEQFF. CDR3 bases: TGTGCCAGCAGCCCACTAGCGGGAGGGCTCAATGAGCAGTTCTTC.